Listed here are 32 T cell receptor beta chains from one sample, sequenced in a study of T cell responses to AZD1222 COVID-19 vaccine. Generated by immunoSEQ multiplex PCR, the TCRdb table keeps only in-frame clones and is missing some. In the table there are more than 95,000 clones, around 89% of which are singletons. The material sequenced was peripheral blood, taken 28 days after the second AZD1222 dose. The receptors derive from an adult who received the AZD1222 COVID-19 vaccine.

This clone was observed a handful of times. The V gene is TRBV11-2, the J gene TRBJ1-1; D not resolved. The V and J ends lost 6 bases and 1 base respectively, with 9 bases between them. CDR1 is SGHAT, CDR2 FQNNGV, per germline. This CDR3 comprises 13 residues. The CDR3 region has the DNA TGTGCCAGCAGGCCGGGAAAGAACACTGAAGCTTTCTTT. Translated, it gives CASRPGKNTEAFF.

This sequence joins TRBV28 and TRBJ1-2; D is undetermined. The CDR3 loop spans 13 amino acids. CDR1 MDHEN and CDR2 SYDVKM come from the germline V gene. The V gene lost 7 bases and the J gene lost 0 bases, with 9 bases spanning the gap. CDR3 loop: CASNKLPNYGYTF. In nucleotides, the CDR3 is TGTGCCAGCAATAAATTACCTAACTATGGCTACACCTTC.

The chain carries TRBV7-9 and TRBJ2-7; D ambiguous. Trimming stripped 1 base from V and 5 bases from J, with 9 bases between. This CDR3 has 13 amino acids. Per the germline V gene, CDR1 is SEHNR and CDR2 is FQNEAQ (reference sequence). CDR3 coding DNA: TGTGCCAGCAGCTTAGTGGGGATTCACGAGCAGTACTTC. It yields the protein CASSLVGIHEQYF.

The V gene is TRBV6-2 or TRBV6-3, the J gene TRBJ2-6; D unclear. This CDR3 is 17 amino acids long. Germline V gene sequence: CDR1 MNHEY, CDR2 SVGEGT. The V and J ends lost 0 bases and 4 bases respectively, with 13 bases between them. DNA of the CDR3: TGTGCCAGCAGTTACTCCGAATGGCGAGTAGGGGCCAACGTCCTGACTTTC. Translation: CASSYSEWRVGANVLTF.

In regard to this clone: The sample carries other DNA sequences with the same CDR3. The gene calls are TRBV5-1 and TRBJ1-1; TRBD1 aligns across 7 bases. J lost 5 bases, V lost 0 bases, and 4 bases had no gene match. CDR1 is SGHRS, CDR2 YFSETQ, per germline. The length of the CDR3 is 14 residues. The CDR3 sequence is CASSLGQGRTEAFF. The CDR3 nucleotides are TGCGCCAGCAGCTTGGGACAGGGCCGGACTGAAGCTTTCTTT.

This chain joins TRBV5-1 and TRBJ2-1; TRBD1 agrees at 7 bases. CDR1 and CDR2 (germline): SGHRS, YFSETQ. V trimming: 5 bases; J trimming: 6 bases; junction bases outside the gene matches: 5. This CDR3 has 13 amino acids. Here the CDR3 DNA reads TGCGCCAGCAGGCCAGGGACAGCCAATGAGCAGTTCTTC. Translated: CASRPGTANEQFF.

The chain's CDR3 is CASSEMGETQYF. The CDR3 DNA reads as TGTGCCAGCAGTGAAATGGGCGAGACCCAGTACTTC. J is TRBJ2-5 and V is TRBV6-1; D uncertain. The V end was cut by 2 bases, the J end by 5 bases, with 6 bases between. Per germline, CDR1 MNHNS and CDR2 SASEGT. This CDR3 has 12 amino acids.

The V and J genes are TRBV24-1 and TRBJ1-2; D is uncertain. Trimming stripped 0 bases from V and 8 bases from J, with 6 bases between. The CDR3 totals 12 residues. CDR1 is KGHDR and CDR2 is SFDVKD in the germline V gene. This chain's CDR3 is CATSDLYGGYTF. CDR3 sequence (DNA): TGTGCCACCAGTGATTTGTACGGGGGCTACACCTTC.

This clone came up a few times. The rearrangement joins TRBV5-6 to TRBJ1-2, with 8 bases matching TRBD1. Germline-derived CDR1 and CDR2 are SGHDT and YYEEEE. The CDR3 runs 12 residues. V lost 3 bases and J lost 8; bases outside the gene matches: 3. The CDR3 DNA follows: TGTGCCAGCAGCTGGACAGGGAAGGGCTACACCTTC. Residues: CASSWTGKGYTF. The full variable domain, completed using reference TRBV5-6 and TRBJ1-2, is DAGVTQSPTHLIKTRGQQVTLRCSPKSGHDTVSWYQQALGQGPQFIFQYYEEEERQRGNFPDRFSGHQFPNYSSELNVNALLLGDSALYLCASSWTGKGYTFGSGTRLTVV.

The chain links TRBV30 to TRBJ1-3; D is unclear. V was trimmed by 5 bases and J by 2 bases, leaving 10 bases between them. Per the germline V gene, CDR1 is GTSNPN and CDR2 is SVGIG (reference sequence). The CDR3 runs to 13 residues. DNA of the CDR3: TGTGCCTGGGCTCCACCTCCTGGAAACACCATATATTTT. Its protein is CAWAPPPGNTIYF.

The chain uses TRBV10-3 and TRBJ2-2; 10 nucleotides align to TRBD1. The CDR3 runs to 15 residues. Germline V gene data show CDR1 as ENHRY and CDR2 as SYGVKD. Trimming at V came to 5 bases and at J to 8 bases, leaving 8 bases not matched to a gene. The CDR3 DNA sequence: TGTGCCATCAGTTCCGGGACAGGGGACATAGGGGAGCTGTTTTTT. The encoded protein is CAISSGTGDIGELFF.

The genes are TRBV11-3 and TRBJ1-6; D gene unclear. The germline CDR1 and CDR2 sequences are SGHNT and YENEEA. V gave up 2 bases and J gave up 3 bases, with 11 bases separating them. The CDR3 is 16 residues long. CDR3 protein: CASSLIAANYNSPLHF. Written as DNA, the CDR3 is TGTGCCAGCAGCTTAATCGCAGCAAACTATAATTCACCCCTCCACTTT.

The chain uses TRBV5-1 and TRBJ2-3; TRBD1 matches 8 bases. The CDR3 is 16 amino acids. Germline V gene sequence: CDR1 SGHRS, CDR2 YFSETQ. The ends lost 2 bases at V and 0 bases at J; junction bases unmatched: 5. DNA for the CDR3: TGCGCCAGCAGCTTAGGACAGGGCTATAGCACAGATACGCAGTATTTT. It codes for CASSLGQGYSTDTQYF.

With respect to this clone: The identical CDR3 is also encoded by other nucleotide sequences in the sample. This chain uses TRBV5-1 with TRBJ1-2; D not resolved. This CDR3 comprises 13 residues. With 0 bases removed from V and 2 bases from J, the gap between germline ends came to 5 bases. The germline gives CDR1 SGHRS, CDR2 YFSETQ. The DNA for the CDR3 is TGCGCCAGCAGCTTGGGCGGGAACTATGGCTACACCTTC. As protein: CASSLGGNYGYTF.

The rearrangement uses TRBV7-3 and TRBJ2-2; D may correspond to TRBD1 or TRBD2 (6 bases each). With 5 bases removed from V and 3 bases from J, the gap between germline ends came to 19 bases. Germline V gene lookup returns CDR1 SGHTA and CDR2 FQGTGA. The CDR3 is 17 residues long. CDR3 in DNA: TGTGCCAGCAGCCCCGTTTCGGGGGCGCCCGACACCGGGGAGCTGTTTTTT. It encodes CASSPVSGAPDTGELFF.

There are a few counts of this clone. The rearrangement joins TRBV12-3 or TRBV12-4 to TRBJ1-1; unclear D gene. The CDR3 has 11 residues. Trimming took 7 bases from V and 1 from J, leaving 4 bases between them. DNA for the CDR3: TGTGCCAGCATAAAGAACACTGAAGCTTTCTTT. Protein product: CASIKNTEAFF.

V is TRBV19 and J is TRBJ1-6; 11 nucleotides agree with TRBD1. The CDR3 length is 14 residues. V was clipped by 8 bases and J by 9 bases; unmatched bases: 6. Germline V gene sequence: CDR1 LNHDA, CDR2 SQIVND (reference sequence). CDR3 residues: CASYTGTGGSPLHF. Here the CDR3 DNA reads TGTGCCAGTTACACCGGGACAGGGGGTTCACCCCTCCACTTT.

The rearrangement uses TRBV11-2 and TRBJ2-5; D gene ambiguous. V gave up 3 bases and J gave up 2 bases, with 13 bases separating them. This CDR3 is 15 amino acids long. CDR1 is SGHAT, CDR2 FQNNGV, per germline. Here the CDR3 reads CASSFGLRLQETQYF. The CDR3 DNA sequence: TGTGCCAGCAGCTTCGGGCTGAGGTTACAAGAGACCCAGTACTTC.

The rearrangement joins TRBV28 to TRBJ1-1; tentative D call: TRBD1 (5 bases). V was cut by 5 bases and J by 0 bases, with 16 bases left in between. Germline V gene lookup returns CDR1 MDHEN and CDR2 SYDVKM. This CDR3 contains 16 residues. Here the CDR3 reads CASSRLLGRMNTEAFF. The CDR3 bases are TGTGCCAGCAGTCGGCTCTTGGGACGGATGAACACTGAAGCTTTCTTT.

V gene TRBV21-1 combines with J gene TRBJ2-7; TRBD1, as called in the table, went unchecked against the DNA. TRBV21-1 is a documented pseudogene. The CDR3 has 14 residues. The CDR3 nucleotides read TGTGCCAGCAGCATCCCCGGCAGGAAGGACGAGCAGTACTTC. Protein product: CASSIPGRKDEQYF.

CDR3 region: CASSLAYEQFF. CDR3 DNA sequence: TGTGCCAGCAGCTTGGCCTATGAGCAGTTCTTC. V and J are TRBV5-6 and TRBJ2-1; no clear D. V was trimmed by 0 bases and J by 8 bases, leaving 3 bases between them. CDR1 is SGHDT, CDR2 YYEEEE, per germline. The CDR3 runs 11 residues.

The rearrangement joins TRBV18 to TRBJ1-1; D unresolved. Germline-derived CDR1 and CDR2 are KGHSH and LQKENI. V was pared by 4 bases and J by 1 base, with 16 bases between. This CDR3 spans 16 amino acids. The CDR3 reads CASSRPASPSNTEAFF. The CDR3 nucleotides read TGTGCCAGCTCACGTCCGGCCTCCCCCTCGAACACTGAAGCTTTCTTT.

The genes are TRBV4-1 and TRBJ1-2; a possible D gene is TRBD1 (6 bases). V lost 4 bases, J lost 8 bases, and 14 bases lay in between. Germline V CDR1 and CDR2: MGHRA, YSYEKL. The CDR3 has 13 amino acids. The CDR3 sequence is CASSRPGQNGYTF. The DNA for the CDR3 is TGCGCCAGCAGCCGCCCGGGACAAAACGGCTACACCTTC.

The J gene is TRBJ1-6, the V gene TRBV14; weak D call: TRBD1 (5 bases). Germline V gene sequence: CDR1 SGHDN, CDR2 FVKESK. V lost 4 bases to trimming and J lost 7 bases, with 17 bases between them. CDR3 length equals 16 residues. DNA for the CDR3: TGTGCCAGCAGCCCATTCCGGGACTCGGCCAATTCACCCCTCCACTTT. Its translation is CASSPFRDSANSPLHF. The full variable domain, completed using reference TRBV14 and TRBJ1-6, is EAGVTQFPSHSVIEKGQTVTLRCDPISGHDNLYWYRRVMGKEIKFLLHFVKESKQDESGMPNNRFLAERTGGTYSTLKVQPAELEDSGVYFCASSPFRDSANSPLHFGNGTRLTVT.

The chain recombines TRBV20-1 with TRBJ2-5; no firm D call. The CDR3 contains 13 residues. CDR1 is DFQATT and CDR2 is SNEGSKA in the germline V gene (reference sequence). The V end was cut by 3 bases, the J end by 3 bases, with 11 bases between. In DNA form, the CDR3 reads TGCAGTGCTAGTCACCCTAAAGAAGAGACCCAGTACTTC. It encodes CSASHPKEETQYF.

The rearrangement uses TRBV28 and TRBJ1-2, with D tentatively TRBD1 (6 bases). Germline assignment: CDR1 MDHEN and CDR2 SYDVKM. The V and J ends lost 2 bases and 7 bases respectively, with 17 bases between them. The CDR3 totals 15 residues. The CDR3 reads CASSLGGGGHPGYTF. CDR3 in DNA: TGTGCCAGCAGTTTAGGCGGCGGGGGGCACCCTGGCTACACCTTC.

The V gene is TRBV3-1 (or the pseudogene TRBV3-2), the J gene TRBJ2-1; D gene unclear. The germline V gene encodes CDR1 LGHDT and CDR2 YNNKEL (reference sequence). The V end lost 4 bases, the J end lost 9 bases, and 16 bases lay between the germline ends. The CDR3 length is 14 residues. The CDR3 loop reads CASSPTLPPREQFF. The CDR3 DNA follows: TGTGCCAGCAGCCCGACCCTTCCCCCCCGTGAGCAGTTCTTC.

The CDR3 sequence is CASSQDWVSNYGYTF. The CDR3 nucleotides read TGTGCCAGCAGCCAAGATTGGGTATCGAACTATGGCTACACCTTC. This sequence joins TRBV4-2 and TRBJ1-2; unclear D gene. The CDR3 is 15 amino acids. Trimming cost V 0 bases and J 2 bases, with 10 bases left between them. The germline CDR1 and CDR2 sequences are LGHNA and YNFKEQ.

The V gene is TRBV30, the J gene TRBJ2-7; either TRBD1 or TRBD2 may fit D (6 bases each). This CDR3 has 17 residues. With 0 bases removed from V and 2 bases from J, the gap between germline ends came to 20 bases. CDR1 is GTSNPN, CDR2 SVGIG, per germline (reference sequence). The CDR3 region has the DNA TGTGCCTGGAGTGTAGAAGGGGGGCAGGCGGAACCCTACGAGCAGTACTTC. This codes for CAWSVEGGQAEPYEQYF. The full variable domain, completed using reference TRBV30 and TRBJ2-7, is SQTIHQWPATLVQPVGSPLSLECTVEGTSNPNLYWYRQAAGRGLQLLFYSVGIGQISSEVPQNLSASRPQDRQFILSSKKLLLSDSGFYLCAWSVEGGQAEPYEQYFGPGTRLTVT.

CDR3 coding DNA: TGCGCCAGCAGCACCGGGACTAGCGGTAATGAGCAGTTCTTC. Protein: CASSTGTSGNEQFF. The rearrangement joins TRBV10-1 to TRBJ2-1, with 11 bases fitting TRBD2. Trimming removed 6 bases from V and 7 bases from J; junction bases left unmatched: 5. CDR1 is WNHNN and CDR2 is SYGVQD in the germline V gene (reference sequence). This CDR3 comprises 14 residues.

V and J are TRBV4-1 and TRBJ1-4; 7 bases are a match to TRBD1. Germline lookup yields CDR1 MGHRA and CDR2 YSYEKL. The CDR3 is 16 residues long. Losses at the gene ends were 4 bases for V and 8 bases for J; bases not matched to a gene: 13. The CDR3 sequence is CASSLPVGQGGEKLFF. The CDR3 DNA reads TGCGCCAGCAGCCTTCCTGTAGGGCAGGGGGGAGAAAAACTGTTTTTT.

The V call is TRBV2, the J call TRBJ1-5; tentatively, D is TRBD1 (5 bases). The CDR3 is made up of 13 amino acids. Germline CDR1 SNHLY, CDR2 FYNNEI. V was cut by 8 bases and J by 2 bases, with 10 bases left in between. CDR3 bases: TGTGCCAGCGGGCCGACAGGCAATCAGCCCCAGCATTTT. Its translation: CASGPTGNQPQHF.